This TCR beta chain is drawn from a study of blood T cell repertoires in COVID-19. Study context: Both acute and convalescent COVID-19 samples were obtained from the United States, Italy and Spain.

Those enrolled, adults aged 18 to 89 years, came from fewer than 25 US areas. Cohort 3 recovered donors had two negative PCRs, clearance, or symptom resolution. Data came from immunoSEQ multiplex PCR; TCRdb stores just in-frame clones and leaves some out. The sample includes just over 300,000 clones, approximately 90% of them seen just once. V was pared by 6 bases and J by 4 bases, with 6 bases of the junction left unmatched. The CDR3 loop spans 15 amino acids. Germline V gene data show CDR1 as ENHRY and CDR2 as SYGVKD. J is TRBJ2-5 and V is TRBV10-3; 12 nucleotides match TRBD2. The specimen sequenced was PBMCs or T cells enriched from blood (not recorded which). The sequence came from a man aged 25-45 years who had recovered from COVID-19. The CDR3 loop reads CAIRAGLAGPETQYF. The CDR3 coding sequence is TGTGCCATCAGAGCAGGACTAGCGGGGCCAGAGACCCAGTACTTC.